This is a list of T cell receptor beta chains from one sample in a study of beta chain features in type 1 diabetes. TCRdb's copy holds only in-frame clones and misses some; the assay was immunoSEQ multiplex PCR. Among tens of thousands of clones listed, 30% to 35% were seen once. Sequenced sample: stem cell memory CD4+ T cells from blood. These TCRs come from a woman aged 18-29 years in good health. CDR3s include the opening cysteine and the closing phenylalanine or tryptophan. The order of the fields is clone size, J gene, D gene, V gene, CDR3 DNA, CDR3 protein. D genes are given only for firm matches. Clone size, where shown, is once, few, many, or a class for clones that have expanded.

NA TRBJ2-7 NA TRBV7-9 TGTGCCAGCAGCAAGGGGGACTACCAATACGAGCAGTACTTC CASSKGDYQYEQYF
NA TRBJ2-1 TRBD2 TRBV6-1 TGTGCCAGCAGTGGGTTAGCGGGGGGGCCTCAGTTCTTC CASSGLAGGPQFF
NA TRBJ2-5 TRBD1 TRBV19 TGTGCCAGTAGTAGTTCGGGACAGGCTGCCCAAGAGACCCAGTACTTC CASSSSGQAAQETQYF
NA TRBJ2-4 TRBD2 TRBV25-1 TGTGCCAGCAGGACGGGGGGAAACATTCAGTACTTC CASRTGGNIQYF
NA TRBJ2-2 TRBD1 TRBV11-3 TGTGCCAGCCGCTCCGGGACAGGGGATCAGGGCGGGGAGCTGTTTTTT CASRSGTGDQGGELFF
few TRBJ2-3 TRBD2 TRBV5-5 TGTGCCAGCAGCTTGGCCGGGTCGCGGGAGGGTTACACAGATACGCAGTATTTT CASSLAGSREGYTDTQYF
NA TRBJ1-1 NA TRBV2 TGTGCCAGCAGCTTTGGACAGTTGGGCACTGAAGCTTTCTTT CASSFGQLGTEAFF
NA TRBJ2-1 TRBD2 TRBV6-6 TGTGCCAGCAGTTTCCAGGGCGGGAGCTCCTACAATGAGCAGTTCTTC CASSFQGGSSYNEQFF
NA TRBJ2-5 TRBD2 TRBV6-6 TGTGCCAGCAGTTACGAGCGGGGGGAGACCCAGTACTTC CASSYERGETQYF
NA TRBJ2-3 TRBD1 TRBV7-8 TGTGCCAGCAGCGCTACAGGGGGCGCACAGTATTTT CASSATGGAQYF
NA TRBJ1-2 TRBD1 TRBV18 TGTGCCAGCTCAACTCAGGGGGCCTATGGCTACACCTTC CASSTQGAYGYTF
few TRBJ2-1 TRBD2 TRBV2 TGTGCCAGCAGGACCGGGACTAGCTACCGTAATGAGCAGTTCTTC CASRTGTSYRNEQFF
NA TRBJ1-2 TRBD1 TRBV4-1 TGCGCCAGCAGCCACCCCCCGACAGGGAACTATGGCTACACCTTC CASSHPPTGNYGYTF
few TRBJ2-7 NA TRBV18 TGTGCCAGCTCACCACCCGCAGGGACTTACGAGCAGTACTTC CASSPPAGTYEQYF
NA TRBJ2-7 NA TRBV2 TGTGCCAGCGGCGGTTCCTACGAGCAGTACTTC CASGGSYEQYF
NA TRBJ1-5 TRBD1 TRBV4-2 TGTGCCAGCAGCCCCGACAGGGAACAGCCCCAGCATTTT CASSPDREQPQHF
few TRBJ2-7 NA TRBV30 TGTGCCTGGGTGCAAGGGGGAAGGATCGAGCAGTACTTC CAWVQGGRIEQYF
few TRBJ1-1 TRBD1 TRBV5-1 TGCGCCAGCAGCTTGGGGGGGACAGCGAACACTGAAGCTTTCTTT CASSLGGTANTEAFF
NA TRBJ1-1 NA TRBV4-1 TGCGCCAGCAGCCAAGCAGTCGAATTGATCACTGAAGCTTTCTTT CASSQAVELITEAFF
once TRBJ2-7 TRBD2 TRBV18 TGTGCCAGCTCACCATCCCTAGCGGGAGGGAACTACGAGCAGTACTTC CASSPSLAGGNYEQYF
few TRBJ2-1 TRBD1 TRBV15 TGTGCCACCAGCGGAGAGGGGACAGCCCTCAATGAGCAGTTCTTC CATSGEGTALNEQFF
few TRBJ2-7 NA TRBV7-2 TGTGCCAGCAGCTTAGGGGGACTCGGCTACGAGCAGTACTTC CASSLGGLGYEQYF
NA TRBJ1-2 NA TRBV30 TGTGCCTGGAGTGTCGGGGGGAGCTACACCTTC CAWSVGGSYTF
NA TRBJ2-7 TRBD1 TRBV7-2 TGTGCCAGCAGCTTAGTAAGGACAGGATACGAGCAGTACTTC CASSLVRTGYEQYF
NA TRBJ2-2 NA TRBV5-6 TGTGCCAGCAGCTTGTACAGGGTGCCCGCGGCCGTGCTGTTTTTT CASSLYRVPAAVLFF
once TRBJ1-2 TRBD1 TRBV28 TGTGCCAGCAGTTCCCTAGACAGGGTTGGTGTATATGGCTACACCTTC CASSSLDRVGVYGYTF
NA TRBJ1-4 TRBD1 TRBV7-2 TGTGCCAGCAGCTCACGGGACAGTCGTAATGAAAAACTGTTTTTT CASSSRDSRNEKLFF
NA TRBJ2-1 TRBD1 TRBV29-1 TGCAGCGTTGGAGGGGGACAGGGGGCCGATGAGCAGTTCTTC CSVGGGQGADEQFF
NA TRBJ2-1 NA TRBV9 TGTGCCAGCAGCGTAGGGGGCGAGTACAATGAGCAGTTCTTC CASSVGGEYNEQFF
NA TRBJ2-3 TRBD2 TRBV7-9 TGTGCCAGCAGCTCACCGAGCCGGCTAGCGGGGGCTTTCACAGATACGCAGTATTTT CASSSPSRLAGAFTDTQYF
NA TRBJ1-1 TRBD1 TRBV5-1 TGCGCCAGCAGCTTGGAGACCCTAGGACAGGCAGAAGCTTTCTTT CASSLETLGQAEAFF
NA TRBJ1-1 NA TRBV11-2 TGTGCCAGCAGCTTAGGGCACGCGAACACTGAAGCTTTCTTT CASSLGHANTEAFF
few TRBJ2-5 NA TRBV18 TGTGCCAGCGGGGGGACCCAAGAGACCCAGTACTTC CASGGTQETQYF
NA TRBJ1-1 TRBD1 TRBV5-1 TGCGCCAGCAGCATTAACCCGGGACAGGGTATAGAAGCTTTCTTT CASSINPGQGIEAFF
once TRBJ2-7 NA TRBV6-5 TGTGCCAGCAGTTACTCGGGACTCTCAACCTACGAGCAGTACTTC CASSYSGLSTYEQYF
few TRBJ2-5 NA TRBV29-1 TGCAGCGTTAAGGGACACTTAGGGGGAGAGACCCAGTACTTC CSVKGHLGGETQYF
NA TRBJ1-6 TRBD1 TRBV7-2 TGTGCCAGCAGCTTACCAGGGGGCTATTCACCCCTCCACTTT CASSLPGGYSPLHF
NA TRBJ1-5 NA TRBV7-6 TGTGCCAGCAGCTTGGACCCGGGGGGTCAGCCCCAGCATTTT CASSLDPGGQPQHF
few TRBJ1-1 NA TRBV7-9 TGTGCCAGCAAGAGAGCAGGGATGAACACTGAAGCTTTCTTT CASKRAGMNTEAFF
NA TRBJ2-1 TRBD2 TRBV6-5 TGTGCCAGCAGTTACGGGGGGACTAGCCGCTACAATGAGCAGTTCTTC CASSYGGTSRYNEQFF
few TRBJ2-3 NA TRBV2 TGTGCCAGCAGTACCTGGCGGTCCGATACGCAGTATTTT CASSTWRSDTQYF
NA TRBJ2-7 TRBD1 TRBV4-2 TGTGCCAGCAGCCAAGGGTGGACAGGAGCACACGAGCAGTACTTC CASSQGWTGAHEQYF
NA TRBJ1-1 NA TRBV2 TGTGCCAGCAGTTACACGGGGGTGGCTGAAGCTTTCTTT CASSYTGVAEAFF
once TRBJ1-3 NA TRBV30 TGTGCCTGGAGCCAACAAACAGGAAACACCATATATTTT CAWSQQTGNTIYF
NA TRBJ2-5 NA TRBV15 TGTGCCACCAGCAGAGGACAGCCTCTAGGGACCCAGTACTTC CATSRGQPLGTQYF
NA TRBJ1-2 TRBD1 TRBV7-2 TGTGCCAGCAGCCCAGGGGGCCCAGGGAGTCTTGGCTACACCTTC CASSPGGPGSLGYTF
few TRBJ2-7 TRBD1 TRBV10-3 TGTGCCATCAGTGGGGGTCTAACAGGGGGCGACGAGCAGTACTTC CAISGGLTGGDEQYF
NA TRBJ1-5 TRBD1 TRBV7-2 TGTGCCAGCAGCTTACAGGGGGAACAGCCCCAGCATTTT CASSLQGEQPQHF
NA TRBJ1-2 TRBD1 TRBV9 TGTGCCAGCAGCGTAGGGACAGGGGACTATGGCTACACCTTC CASSVGTGDYGYTF
few TRBJ2-3 TRBD2 TRBV7-9 TGTGCCAGCAGCCCCCGTGAGCGGGGAGATACGCAGTATTTT CASSPRERGDTQYF
NA TRBJ2-2 NA TRBV5-4 TGTGCCAGCAGCCAAGTGGGAGGGGGGAACACCGGGGAGCTGTTTTTT CASSQVGGGNTGELFF
NA TRBJ1-2 NA TRBV11-2 TGTGCCAGCAGCTTAGGCCACGCGGTTTATGGCTACACCTTC CASSLGHAVYGYTF
NA TRBJ2-5 NA TRBV30 TGTGCCTGGAGAGTTGGGGCGTACCAAGAGACCCAGTACTTC CAWRVGAYQETQYF